This T cell receptor (beta chain) appears in the sequencing data of a study of T cell responses to AZD1222 COVID-19 vaccine. Whole-study context: Pooling was applied to second doses at about 4 or about 12 weeks. Whole-study findings and limits: At baseline, seropositivity was found in only 5 to 7 AZD1222 recipients. Two doses of AZD1222 preceded a rise in Spike-specific TCR breadth and depth. Donor demographics were predominantly white British with a female majority; clonal diversity may be underestimated.

Notes on this clone: Its antigen remains unknown.

Sequencing used immunoSEQ multiplex PCR; TCRdb keeps in-frame clones, though not all of them. The sample contains more than 150,000 clones, approximately 90% of which appear only once. This receptor was identified in an adult in good health. The source material was peripheral blood, sampled on day 0 of AZD1222 vaccination.

The CDR3 region is CASSAARSSGNTIYF. CDR3 DNA sequence: TGTGCCAGCAGTGCCGCACGGTCCTCTGGAAACACCATATATTTT. The V call is TRBV2, the J call TRBJ1-3, with no clear D. The CDR3 has 15 residues. CDR1 SNHLY and CDR2 FYNNEI come from the germline V gene. Trimming removed 4 bases from V and 0 bases from J, with 10 bases in between.